Following are 9 T cell receptor beta chains from one sample sequenced in a study of a mutant IDH1 vaccine in newly diagnosed glioma. Time point: baseline, week 1 (first vaccination visit). Treatment given: pre-vaccination baseline after standard-of-care therapy. Data came from immunoSEQ multiplex PCR; TCRdb stores just in-frame clones and leaves some out. Of about 92,000 clones listed, about four fifths are singletons. This material consisted of PBMCs, taken from a glioma patient treated with radiotherapy, temozolomide or both. The origin of the receptors is a middle-aged man with glioma.

In its sample, this clone was seen a few times. The chain combines TRBV9 with TRBJ1-5, with a weak D call TRBD1 (5 bases). CDR1 is SGDLS, CDR2 YYNGEE, per germline. V lost 1 base and J lost 7, with 9 bases in between. This CDR3 spans 13 amino acids. The CDR3 DNA sequence: TGTGCCAGCAGCGTATCAGGGACCCAGCCCCAGCATTTT. It encodes CASSVSGTQPQHF.

This clone was observed a handful of times. In DNA, the CDR3 is TGTGCCAGCAGCCTCAGGACAGGTGACCGAGCTTTCTTT. Translated: CASSLRTGDRAFF. This sequence joins TRBV11-2 and TRBJ1-1, with 7 bases aligning to TRBD1. CDR1 is SGHAT and CDR2 is FQNNGV in the germline V gene. The J segment lost 10 bases and the V segment lost 5 bases, leaving 10 bases of the junction unmatched. This CDR3 has 13 amino acids.

The chain recombines TRBV9 with TRBJ1-1; D might be TRBD1 (6 bases). The V and J ends lost 0 bases and 1 base respectively, with 22 bases between them. Germline V gives CDR1 SGDLS, CDR2 YYNGEE. The CDR3 extends over 19 amino acids. The CDR3 region has the DNA TGTGCCAGCAGCGTAGATTGGGGGGGCAATATGGTCCAGAACACTGAAGCTTTCTTT. It is translated as CASSVDWGGNMVQNTEAFF.

The chain has TRBV7-3 and TRBJ1-1; 7 nucleotides agree with TRBD1. CDR1 and CDR2 (germline): SGHTA, FQGTGA. The ends lost 8 bases at V and 3 bases at J; junction bases unmatched: 27. The CDR3 is 20 residues long. CDR3 amino acids: CASPGGAILHEKVMDTEAFF. The CDR3 region has the DNA TGTGCCAGCCCAGGGGGGGCCATACTCCATGAAAAGGTCATGGACACTGAAGCTTTCTTT.

The genes are TRBV19 and TRBJ2-2; perhaps D is TRBD1 or TRBD2 (5 bases each). CDR1 and CDR2 (germline): LNHDA, SQIVND (reference sequence). Trimming removed 1 base from V and 7 bases from J, with 13 bases in between. The CDR3 is made up of 15 amino acids. The CDR3 DNA reads as TGTGCCAGTAGTATAGGGGGGACCGCGGTCGGGGAGCTGTTTTTT. Translated: CASSIGGTAVGELFF.

The J gene is TRBJ2-3, the V gene TRBV4-3, with D possibly matching TRBD1 (5 bases). Trimming stripped 0 bases from V and 8 bases from J, with 12 bases between. The CDR3 runs to 14 residues. Per the germline V gene, CDR1 is LGHNA and CDR2 is YSLEER. In DNA, the CDR3 is TGCGCCAGCAGCCAAGATGGGGCGCAGGGTACGCAGTATTTT. Residues: CASSQDGAQGTQYF.

V and J are TRBV19 and TRBJ2-4, with D perhaps matching TRBD2 (5 bases). CDR3 size: 13 residues. The V gene's germline CDR1 is LNHDA and CDR2 SQIVND (reference sequence). Trimming removed 5 bases at V and 8 bases at J, with 13 bases between. CDR3: CASSQRYGDIQYF. DNA for the CDR3: TGTGCCAGTAGTCAGAGGTACGGGGACATTCAGTACTTC. Complete variable domain (other parts from reference TRBV19 and TRBJ2-4): DGGITQSPKYLFRKEGQNVTLSCEQNLNHDAMYWYRQDPGQGLRLIYYSQIVNDFQKGDIAEGYSVSREKKESFPLTVTSAQKNPTAFYLCASSQRYGDIQYFGAGTRLSVL.

The gene calls are TRBV5-4 and TRBJ2-3; 16 nucleotides align to TRBD2. Germline lookup yields CDR1 SGHNT and CDR2 YYREEE (reference sequence). V shed 3 bases, J shed 4 bases, and the junction held 8 bases outside the gene matches. The CDR3 consists of 18 residues. CDR3 bases: TGTGCCAGCAGCTACCCGGGACTAGCGGGGGGGCGATCAGATACGCAGTATTTT. This translates into CASSYPGLAGGRSDTQYF.

The rearrangement uses TRBV7-8 and TRBJ1-5; 9 nucleotides line up with TRBD1. The CDR3 spans 16 residues. Germline V gene sequence: CDR1 SGHVS, CDR2 FQNEAQ. The ends lost 4 bases at V and 5 bases at J; junction bases unmatched: 9. The CDR3 DNA is TGTGCCAGCAGCTCAGAAGGACAGGGGTGGGATCAGCCCCAGCATTTT. It is translated as CASSSEGQGWDQPQHF.